The entry below gives a single T cell receptor (beta chain) sequence along with its context. Its antigen is currently unknown. The method was immunoSEQ multiplex PCR; TCRdb's version includes in-frame clones alone and lacks a portion of them. The repertoire holds 77,000 or so clones, with 85% to 90% as singletons. This record belongs to a study of OX40 agonist ivuxolimab in advanced cancers. About the study: Patients in the trial were receiving intravenous ivuxolimab every 2 weeks, at doses of 0.01 to 10 mg/kg. People in dose escalation had one of these cancers: hepatocellular carcinoma, melanoma, renal cell or head and neck cancer. One patient with hepatocellular carcinoma and two with cutaneous melanoma, three in all, had partial responses. Whole-study findings and limits: The mean number of expanded clones was higher in CD8+ T cells than in CD4+.

CDR1 and CDR2 from the germline V gene are LNHNV and YYDKDF (reference sequence). The CDR3 is 15 amino acids. V was clipped by 5 bases and J by 5 bases; unmatched bases: 12. This specimen was CD4+ or CD8+ T cells sorted from blood, taken in a trial of the OX40 agonist ivuxolimab. The clonotype comes from an adult with an advanced solid tumor such as melanoma, head and neck, liver or kidney cancer. This chain joins TRBV15 and TRBJ2-7; 7 bases line up with TRBD2. CDR3 DNA: TGTGCCACCAGCTTTGGGGGGGGAAACCCCCACGAGCAGTACTTC. It specifies CATSFGGGNPHEQYF.